These T cell receptor beta chains were read from a single sample in a study of blood T cell repertoires in COVID-19. Clones were read by immunoSEQ multiplex PCR, and TCRdb kept only the in-frame ones, dropping some. The table shows 150,000 to 180,000 clones, with around 84% occurring only once. The source material was peripheral blood. The receptors here all came from an elderly man with acute or convalescent COVID-19. CDR3s include the opening cysteine and the closing phenylalanine or tryptophan. Each record gives: V gene, J gene, D gene, clone size, CDR3 DNA, CDR3 protein. A D gene is named only where the DNA matches it firmly. Not every row has a clone size; where given, it reads once, few, many or a size class.

>TRBV5-5|TRBJ1-5|TRBD1|NA
TGTGCCAGCAGCTTGACAGGGGCAGGCAATCAGCCCCAGCATTTT
CASSLTGAGNQPQHF
>TRBV6-2/TRBV6-3|TRBJ1-4|NA|NA
TGTGCCAGCAGTTACTCTGCGCAGACGGGTGAAAAACTGTTTTTT
CASSYSAQTGEKLFF
>TRBV5-8|TRBJ2-3|TRBD2|NA
TGTGCCAGCAGCTTACGACTAGCGGGGAACACAGATACGCAGTATTTT
CASSLRLAGNTDTQYF
>TRBV18|TRBJ2-5|NA|NA
TGTGCCAGCTCACCACAAGAACCTCAGCGGGAGACCCAGTACTTC
CASSPQEPQRETQYF
>TRBV5-1|TRBJ2-7|TRBD1|few
TGCGCCAGCAGCTTGGGGGGACAGGGGGCCTACGAGCAGTACTTC
CASSLGGQGAYEQYF
>TRBV5-1|TRBJ1-1|NA|NA
TGCGCCAGCAGCTTGTCCGGGAAGAACACTGAAGCTTTCTTT
CASSLSGKNTEAFF
>TRBV7-9|TRBJ1-2|NA|once
TGTGCCAGCAGCTTAGGAACGGTAAACTATGGCTACACCTTC
CASSLGTVNYGYTF
>TRBV3-1/TRBV3-2|TRBJ2-3|NA|NA
TGTGCCAGCAGCCAAATGCGGGGCTCAGATACGCAGTATTTT
CASSQMRGSDTQYF
>TRBV7-9|TRBJ2-3|TRBD1|NA
TGTGCCAGCAGCTCAACGACAGGGGATACGCAGTATTTT
CASSSTTGDTQYF
>TRBV12-3/TRBV12-4|TRBJ2-1|TRBD2|NA
TGTGCCAGCAGTGACAGGGCGGGGGGGGAGCAGTTCTTC
CASSDRAGGEQFF
>TRBV6-5|TRBJ1-3|NA|NA
TGTGCCAGCATTATTGGAAACACCATATATTTT
CASIIGNTIYF
>TRBV4-2|TRBJ1-2|TRBD1|NA
TGTGCCAGCAGCCGGGTCCCGGGACAGTCAGCTAACTATGGCTACACCTTC
CASSRVPGQSANYGYTF
>TRBV18|TRBJ1-4|NA|NA
TGTGCCAGCTCACCCCAGGGTATCGGCGAAAAACTGTTTTTT
CASSPQGIGEKLFF
>TRBV3-1/TRBV3-2|TRBJ1-2|TRBD1|NA
TGTGCCAGCAGCCAAAATACAGGGGACTATGGCTACACCTTC
CASSQNTGDYGYTF
>TRBV9|TRBJ1-2|NA|NA
TGTGCCAGCAGTCCCGTCTCTCTCTATGGCTACACCTTC
CASSPVSLYGYTF
>TRBV6-5|TRBJ1-1|NA|NA
TGTGCCAGCAGTTACCTCGCAGTTATGAACACTGAAGCTTTCTTT
CASSYLAVMNTEAFF
>TRBV7-8|TRBJ1-5|NA|NA
TGTGCCAGCAGCTTAGAGGCCGGCGGGCAGCCCCAGCATTTT
CASSLEAGGQPQHF
>TRBV5-1|TRBJ1-1|TRBD1|NA
TGCGCCAGCAGCGCTGGACAGGGGATGGGGAACACTGAAGCTTTCTTT
CASSAGQGMGNTEAFF
>TRBV13|TRBJ1-2|NA|NA
TGTGCCAGCAGCTTAAAACAGAACTATGGCTACACCTTC
CASSLKQNYGYTF
>TRBV6-5|TRBJ2-5|NA|once
TGTGCCAGCACCTTGCGGTTCCCGGGGGAGACCCAGTACTTC
CASTLRFPGETQYF
>TRBV5-1|TRBJ2-1|TRBD1|NA
TGCGCCAGCAGCTTAGCGGGACAGGGGTGGGGGAATGAGCAGTTCTTC
CASSLAGQGWGNEQFF
>TRBV6-5|TRBJ1-1|NA|NA
TGTGCCAGCAGTTCGATACGGGACACCAGTGAAGCTTTCTTT
CASSSIRDTSEAFF
>TRBV5-1|TRBJ2-1|TRBD1|few
TGCGCCAGCAGCATGGGACAGGGGAAATTCAATGAGCAGTTCTTC
CASSMGQGKFNEQFF
>TRBV29-1|TRBJ1-2|NA|NA
TGCAGCGATATCACACCTGGACGGGAGGCCACCTTC
CSDITPGREATF
>TRBV5-1|TRBJ1-3|NA|NA
TGCGCCAGCAGCTTGGATCCGGGGGCTGGAAACACCATATATTTT
CASSLDPGAGNTIYF
>TRBV2|TRBJ1-1|NA|NA
TGTGCCAGCAGGGGGGCCCGCGCACTGAACACTGAAGCTTTCTTT
CASRGARALNTEAFF
>TRBV9|TRBJ2-2|NA|NA
TGTGCCAGCAGCGTAGTGGCAGGGTACTTGACCGGGGAGCTGTTTTTT
CASSVVAGYLTGELFF
>TRBV28|TRBJ1-2|TRBD1|NA
TGTGCCAGCAGGGAAGGACAGGGGCCCTATGGCTACACCTTC
CASREGQGPYGYTF
>TRBV10-3|TRBJ2-3|TRBD1|once
TGTGCCATCAGTCCGGGACAGGGGTCAGATACGCAGTATTTT
CAISPGQGSDTQYF
>TRBV3-1/TRBV3-2|TRBJ2-7|NA|NA
TGTGCCAGCAGCCAGGGGGGACAGCGTACGGGGCAGTACTTC
CASSQGGQRTGQYF
>TRBV6-5|TRBJ1-2|TRBD1|NA
TGTGCCAGCAAGGAACAGGGGCCAGGTGGCTACACCTTC
CASKEQGPGGYTF
>TRBV11-2|TRBJ1-2|TRBD1|NA
TGTGCCAGCAGCTCAAGGGACAGGGGGGACTATGGCTACACCTTC
CASSSRDRGDYGYTF
>TRBV7-9|TRBJ1-4|NA|NA
TGTGCCAGCAGGGGCGCCTCTAATGAAAAACTGTTTTTT
CASRGASNEKLFF
>TRBV29-1|TRBJ1-6|NA|NA
TGCAGCGTTCAAGAGACGCTAGCTTCACCCCTCCACTTT
CSVQETLASPLHF
>TRBV5-6|TRBJ2-3|NA|NA
TGTGCCAGCAGCTTGGACTCGGGAGTTTCGCAGTATTTT
CASSLDSGVSQYF
>TRBV7-8|TRBJ2-5|NA|NA
TGTGCCAGCAGCTTAGTCCGGGGAGAGACCCAGTACTTC
CASSLVRGETQYF
>TRBV30|TRBJ1-3|NA|NA
TGTGCCTGGAGCCGCATACAGCTTGGAAACACCATATATTTT
CAWSRIQLGNTIYF
>TRBV28|TRBJ2-3|NA|NA
TGTGCCAGCAGTCCACCGGTTGGACTTAGCACAGATACGCAGTATTTT
CASSPPVGLSTDTQYF
>TRBV3-1/TRBV3-2|TRBJ2-1|NA|NA
TGTGCCAGCATGGGAGGGGGACTGCAGTTCTTC
CASMGGGLQFF
>TRBV2|TRBJ1-3|NA|once
TGTGCCAGCAGTGAATATGCGGGCTCTGGAAACACCATATATTTT
CASSEYAGSGNTIYF
>TRBV3-1/TRBV3-2|TRBJ2-3|TRBD2|NA
TGTGCCAGCAGCCAAGATCTGCGGGGGGGCACAGATACGCAGTATTTT
CASSQDLRGGTDTQYF
>TRBV13|TRBJ2-2|NA|NA
TGTGCCAGCAGACCCCGACAGCCAACGAACACCGGGGAGCTGTTTTTT
CASRPRQPTNTGELFF
>TRBV24-1|TRBJ2-7|TRBD1|NA
TGTGCCCCCGCCGGGACAGCAACCTACGAGCAGTACTTC
CAPAGTATYEQYF
>TRBV2|TRBJ1-4|NA|NA
TGTGCCAGCGGACCGGGAGGGTGGGCAGAAAAACTGTTTTTT
CASGPGGWAEKLFF
>TRBV18|TRBJ1-1|NA|NA
TGTGCCAGCTCACCACCTGAACAGGAACCTTTCTTT
CASSPPEQEPFF
>TRBV5-1|TRBJ2-5|TRBD2|NA
TGCGCCAGCAGCCTGGGACTAGCGGGGCTATTAGGAGAGACCCAGTACTTC
CASSLGLAGLLGETQYF
>TRBV6-6|TRBJ2-1|TRBD2|NA
TGTGCCACCAGTCCGACACTAGCGGGGGGCCTACTACAGGGTCATGAGCAGTTCTTC
CATSPTLAGGLLQGHEQFF